The 29 T cell receptor beta chains reported below all come from one sample, sequenced in a study of T cell responses to AZD1222 COVID-19 vaccine. Clones were sequenced by immunoSEQ multiplex PCR, and TCRdb holds only the in-frame ones, with some missing. In the table there are 140,000 to 150,000 clones, over 85% of which are singletons. The sequenced sample was peripheral blood, obtained on day 0 of AZD1222 vaccination. Receptor source: an adult in good health.

Worth noting for this clone: The same CDR3 can be traced to other DNA sequences in this sample. The chain is built from TRBV7-9 and TRBJ1-1; D not resolved. CDR1 and CDR2 from the germline V gene are SEHNR and FQNEAQ (reference sequence). V lost 1 base and J 4 bases, leaving 4 bases between the germline ends. The CDR3 extends over 12 amino acids. In nucleotides, the CDR3 is TGTGCCAGCAGCTTAGGTAGCACTGAAGCTTTCTTT. It specifies CASSLGSTEAFF.

The chain employs TRBV12-5 and TRBJ2-1, with TRBD2 matching 9 bases. Germline V gene lookup returns CDR1 LGHNT and CDR2 FRNRAP. The V and J ends lost 4 bases and 4 bases, in that order; junction bases with no gene match: 8. This CDR3 is built from 16 residues. The CDR3 DNA is TGTGCTAGTGGTTCCCCAAATAGCGGGAGATACAATGAGCAGTTCTTC. It translates to CASGSPNSGRYNEQFF. Full variable domain (missing parts from reference TRBV12-5 and TRBJ2-1): DARVTQTPRHKVTEMGQEVTMRCQPILGHNTVFWYRQTMMQGLELLAYFRNRAPLDDSGMPKDRFSAEMPDATLATLKIQPSEPRDSAVYFCASGSPNSGRYNEQFFGPGTRLTVL.

This clone showed up just once. This chain links TRBV24-1 with TRBJ1-1, with D possibly being TRBD1 (5 bases). The CDR3 has 13 amino acids. V lost 4 bases to trimming and J lost 4 bases, with 9 bases between them. Per the germline V gene, CDR1 is KGHDR and CDR2 is SFDVKD. CDR3 sequence reads: CATSEPGGTEAFF. For the CDR3, the DNA is TGTGCCACCAGTGAGCCTGGGGGCACTGAAGCTTTCTTT.

The V and J genes are TRBV30 and TRBJ2-7, with 8 bases matching TRBD1. The CDR3 is 11 amino acids. Looked up from germline, CDR1 is GTSNPN and CDR2 is SVGIG (reference sequence). V was clipped by 5 bases and J by 6 bases; unmatched bases: 3. In DNA form, the CDR3 reads TGTGCCTGGGGCAGGGGGCGCGAGCAGTACTTC. Translation gives CAWGRGREQYF.

The rearrangement links TRBV6-5 to TRBJ1-2; D remains ambiguous. The length of the CDR3 is 12 residues. Trimming took off 4 bases at V and 6 bases at J, with 9 bases between the two ends. The germline V gene has CDR1 MNHEY and CDR2 SVGAGI. In DNA, the CDR3 is TGTGCCAGCAGTTCCGGGTGGAATGGCTACACCTTC. It is translated as CASSSGWNGYTF.

The rearrangement links TRBV19 to TRBJ1-5, with D perhaps matching TRBD1 (5 bases). Germline assignment: CDR1 LNHDA and CDR2 SQIVND (reference sequence). V dropped 3 bases and J dropped 6 bases, with 15 bases sitting between them. The CDR3 has 15 amino acids. CDR3 coding DNA: TGTGCCAGTAGTATGGGCAGGGCCCAGCGTCAGCCCCAGCATTTT. This encodes CASSMGRAQRQPQHF.

J is TRBJ2-1 and V is TRBV6-1; perhaps D is TRBD1 or TRBD2 (7 bases each). Trimming took off 0 bases at V and 8 bases at J, with 23 bases between the two ends. The germline V gene has CDR1 MNHNS and CDR2 SASEGT. The CDR3 totals 18 residues. For the CDR3, the DNA is TGTGCCAGCAGTGAAGCGGCAGGCAGGGGGGGTCCCCGTTATGAGCAGTTCTTC. Its translation: CASSEAAGRGGPRYEQFF.

The chain couples TRBV12-5 to TRBJ2-5; no firm D call. Germline loops: CDR1 LGHNT, CDR2 FRNRAP. This CDR3 comprises 12 residues. V lost 2 bases, J lost 3 bases, and 4 bases lay in between. CDR3 sequence reads: CASGLNEETQYF. The CDR3, as DNA: TGTGCTAGTGGTTTGAATGAAGAGACCCAGTACTTC.

The gene calls are TRBV6-5 and TRBJ2-7; the D gene is possibly TRBD2 (5 bases). Trimming took 7 bases from V and 2 from J, leaving 18 bases between them. Germline lookup yields CDR1 MNHEY and CDR2 SVGAGI. This CDR3 is 15 amino acids long. The chain's CDR3 is CASKEGLLFTYEQYF. DNA for the CDR3: TGTGCCAGCAAAGAAGGACTCCTTTTTACCTACGAGCAGTACTTC.

This sequence joins TRBV29-1 and TRBJ1-2; 8 bases fit TRBD1. CDR3 length: 12 amino acids. Germline CDR1 and CDR2: SQVTM and ANQGSEA. After removal of 6 bases from V and 7 bases from J, the junction contained 7 bases not matched to a gene. The CDR3 DNA follows: TGCAGCGTGGCAGGACAGGGTGGTGGCTACACCTTC. Its protein product is CSVAGQGGGYTF.

This chain joins TRBV5-5 and TRBJ2-1; 7 bases are a match to TRBD2. The germline CDR1 and CDR2 sequences are SGHKS and YYEKEE (reference sequence). There are 15 residues in the CDR3. The V gene end was trimmed by 0 bases and the J gene end by 10 bases; junction bases not matched to a gene: 10. The CDR3 DNA follows: TGTGCCAGCAGCTTGGACGGGGGAGGGCTCAAGGAGCAGTTCTTC. It codes for CASSLDGGGLKEQFF. The full variable domain, its missing parts supplied by reference TRBV5-5 and TRBJ2-1, is DAGVTQSPTHLIKTRGQQVTLRCSPISGHKSVSWYQQVLGQGPQFIFQYYEKEERGRGNFPDRFSARQFPNYSSELNVNALLLGDSALYLCASSLDGGGLKEQFFGPGTRLTVL.

The rearrangement uses TRBV7-6 and TRBJ2-3; the match to TRBD2 covers 10 bases. CDR1 is SGHVS, CDR2 FNYEAQ, per germline. Trimming took 2 bases from V and 5 from J; bases not matched to a gene: 4. CDR3 length: 15 amino acids. CDR3 nucleotides: TGTGCCAGCAGCTTACGAAGCGGGAGGGGAGATACGCAGTATTTT. Its translation: CASSLRSGRGDTQYF.

This chain links TRBV7-2 with TRBJ2-3; the D is unclear. The CDR3 runs 13 residues. Germline V gene sequence: CDR1 SGHTA, CDR2 FQGNSA. Trimming left V 1 base short and J 4 bases short, with 6 bases between. CDR3 DNA sequence: TGTGCCAGCAGCTTAGAAGCGCCAGATACGCAGTATTTT. Amino acids: CASSLEAPDTQYF.

The V call is TRBV27, the J call TRBJ2-7, with 10 bases that match TRBD1. Looked up from germline, CDR1 is MNHEY and CDR2 is SMNVEV (reference sequence). This CDR3 has 15 residues. V shed 1 base and J 4 bases; nucleotides not matched to a gene: 4. CDR3: CASSLWDRGGYEQYF. In DNA form, the CDR3 reads TGTGCCAGCAGTTTATGGGACAGGGGTGGTTACGAGCAGTACTTC.

The rearrangement joins TRBV27 to TRBJ2-7; D perhaps matches TRBD1 (6 bases). The germline V gene encodes CDR1 MNHEY and CDR2 SMNVEV (reference sequence). V was trimmed by 2 bases and J by 3 bases, leaving 14 bases between them. The CDR3 loop spans 15 amino acids. In nucleotides, the CDR3 is TGTGCCAGCAGTTTAATTGGAGGACAGAACTACGAGCAGTACTTC. Protein sequence: CASSLIGGQNYEQYF.

This chain uses TRBV4-1 with TRBJ1-5, with unresolved D. The germline V and J ends were trimmed by 3 bases and 6 bases, with 15 bases remaining between them. The germline V gene has CDR1 MGHRA and CDR2 YSYEKL. CDR3 size: 15 residues. CDR3 coding DNA: TGCGCCAGCAGCCACAACCCGCTCAGAGGTCAGCCCCAGCATTTT. Translation: CASSHNPLRGQPQHF.

The genes are TRBV3-1 (or the pseudogene TRBV3-2) and TRBJ2-2; 8 bases align to TRBD1. The CDR3 covers 16 residues. Per the germline V gene, CDR1 is LGHDT and CDR2 is YNNKEL (reference sequence). V shed 3 bases and J 6 bases; nucleotides not matched to a gene: 9. Here the CDR3 DNA reads TGTGCCAGCAGCCATGGGCGGACAGGGTACGCCGGGGAGCTGTTTTTT. This sequence encodes CASSHGRTGYAGELFF.

V and J are TRBV5-1 and TRBJ2-7, with D possibly TRBD1 on 6 matching bases. The germline gives CDR1 SGHRS, CDR2 YFSETQ. The CDR3 loop spans 15 amino acids. Trimming removed 0 bases at V and 2 bases at J, with 12 bases between. The CDR3 DNA follows: TGCGCCAGCAGCTTGGTAGGGGGTCAGACCTACGAGCAGTACTTC. Protein product: CASSLVGGQTYEQYF.

This clone was picked up a small number of times. The chain carries TRBV29-1 and TRBJ1-2, with D unclear. This CDR3 has 11 amino acids. V was clipped by 1 base and J by 8 bases, with 8 bases between them. In germline, CDR1 is SQVTM, CDR2 ANQGSEA. The CDR3 sequence is CSVEVRGGYTF. The CDR3 nucleotides are TGCAGCGTTGAAGTCCGTGGAGGCTACACCTTC.

The chain combines TRBV2 with TRBJ2-1, with a weak D call TRBD2 (6 bases). Germline CDR1 reads SNHLY; CDR2 reads FYNNEI. V lost 7 bases to trimming and J lost 3 bases, with 16 bases between them. This CDR3 has 15 residues. The CDR3 here is CASNPLTGDYNEQFF. The CDR3 coding sequence is TGTGCCAGCAACCCCCTAACGGGAGACTACAATGAGCAGTTCTTC.

The chain is built from TRBV4-1 and TRBJ2-5; 11 bases align to TRBD1. The CDR3 is made up of 16 amino acids. V lost 4 bases and J lost 1; bases outside the gene matches: 5. Germline lookup yields CDR1 MGHRA and CDR2 YSYEKL. The CDR3 bases are TGCGCCAGCAGCCCCGGACAGGGGGCTCCCCAAGAGACCCAGTACTTC. Translated, it gives CASSPGQGAPQETQYF.

The CDR3 region is CASSFTRWGRARRGAGDEQFF. CDR3 DNA sequence: TGTGCCAGCAGTTTTACCCGGTGGGGCCGAGCAAGAAGGGGGGCTGGGGATGAGCAGTTCTTC. V gene TRBV28 combines with J gene TRBJ2-1; either TRBD1 or TRBD2 may supply D (6 bases each). Trimming cost V 3 bases and J 8 bases, with 35 bases left between them. The length of the CDR3 is 21 residues. The germline gives CDR1 MDHEN, CDR2 SYDVKM.

V is TRBV21-1 and J is TRBJ1-3. TRBV21-1 is shown as a pseudogene. The CDR3 runs to 16 residues. The DNA for the CDR3 is TGTGCCAGCAGCAAATTGAGGGTGAACTCTGGAAACACCATATATTTT. Residues: CASSKLRVNSGNTIYF.

The sample holds one count of this clone. The chain combines TRBV5-4 with TRBJ2-7; possible D gene TRBD2, 5 bases. Trimming shortened V by 4 bases and J by 2 bases, and 16 bases separated the two germline ends. The germline V gene has CDR1 SGHNT and CDR2 YYREEE (reference sequence). The CDR3 has 15 amino acids. CDR3 bases: TGTGCCAGCAGCCCTGGTCGGGGAAGCCCCTACGAGCAGTACTTC. Its protein is CASSPGRGSPYEQYF. Using reference TRBV5-4 and TRBJ2-7 for the parts outside the CDR3, the full variable domain is ETGVTQSPTHLIKTRGQQVTLRCSSQSGHNTVSWYQQALGQGPQFIFQYYREEENGRGNFPPRFSGLQFPNYSSELNVNALELDDSALYLCASSPGRGSPYEQYFGPGTRLTVT.

The gene calls are TRBV5-4 and TRBJ2-7; possible D gene TRBD1, 6 bases. Germline V CDR1 and CDR2: SGHNT, YYREEE (reference sequence). V shed 4 bases and J shed 0 bases, with 14 bases lying between them. The CDR3 consists of 15 residues. CDR3 DNA: TGTGCCAGCAGCCCGGACAGTGGCGTCTCCTACGAGCAGTACTTC. Protein sequence: CASSPDSGVSYEQYF.

The rearrangement uses TRBV5-4 and TRBJ1-4, with a possible D match to TRBD1 (5 bases). The ends were cut back, 4 bases at V and 0 bases at J, with 13 bases in the middle. This CDR3 has 16 amino acids. The germline V gene has CDR1 SGHNT and CDR2 YYREEE (reference sequence). Here the CDR3 DNA reads TGTGCCAGCAGCCTTGGGGCGTCGGCAACTAATGAAAAACTGTTTTTT. Translation gives CASSLGASATNEKLFF.

This clone came up a few times. The V call is TRBV7-2, the J call TRBJ2-1; perhaps TRBD1 as D (5 bases). The CDR3 length is 15 residues. CDR1 SGHTA and CDR2 FQGNSA come from the germline V gene. V was pared by 0 bases and J by 6 bases, with 12 bases between. The CDR3 nucleotides are TGTGCCAGCAGCTTAGCGAGACAAAGGGGCAATGAGCAGTTCTTC. Its translation is CASSLARQRGNEQFF.

This chain connects TRBV5-6 to TRBJ2-7; D gene unclear. The CDR3 totals 13 residues. Germline V gene sequence: CDR1 SGHDT, CDR2 YYEEEE. Trimming took 5 bases from V and 2 from J, leaving 11 bases between them. CDR3 sequence: CASRGVSTYEQYF. The CDR3 nucleotides read TGTGCCAGCAGAGGAGTCAGCACCTACGAGCAGTACTTC.

This clone was detected once. The chain has TRBV3-1 (or the pseudogene TRBV3-2) and TRBJ2-3; no clear D gene. Per the germline V gene, CDR1 is LGHDT and CDR2 is YNNKEL (reference sequence). Trimming removed 5 bases from V and 6 bases from J, with 12 bases in between. The CDR3 is 13 amino acids. In nucleotides, the CDR3 is TGTGCCAGCAGCGCGGACCCCTTTGATACGCAGTATTTT. It yields the protein CASSADPFDTQYF.